The table lists the clone carrying this TCR beta chain with many counts. Its matching antigen is unknown. Library preparation for TCR beta used quantitative 5'-RACE with molecular barcodes. TCRdb processed the 5' RACE reads anew with MiXCR; each CDR3 protein has one entry. The sample holds around 770,000 distinct CDR3 sequences, about an eighth seen once. This entry comes from a study of CD8 T cells in ankylosing spondylitis. Findings and caveats of the study: A TCR beta motif of fewer than 10 highly homologous variants seemed to mark ankylosing spondylitis blood. Prior literature has documented some motif variants in synovial fluid and blood from reactive arthritis. A CD8+ phenotype characterized the disease-linked clones, which were relatively rare in peripheral blood. Clones tied to disease were said to be significantly enriched in matched ankylosing spondylitis synovial fluid.

Sequenced material: blood, either unsorted or a sorted T cell fraction (not recorded which). This clonotype was sampled from a male donor with ankylosing spondylitis.

CDR3 sequence (DNA): TGCAGTGCTAGAGGCGGGACTAGCGGTAACAATGAGCAGTTCTTC. Its translation: CSARGGTSGNNEQFF. The chain links TRBV20-1 to TRBJ2-1, with TRBD2 identical over 11 bases. Germline V CDR1 and CDR2: DFQATT, SNEGSKA (reference sequence). Trimming took 1 base from V and 5 from J; bases not matched to a gene: 4. The CDR3 loop spans 15 amino acids.